Detailed here is one TCR beta chain. This clonotype was detected only a few times. Its antigen remains unidentified. The sample holds no much larger clone one base away, and base qualities are not on file. This sample stems from a study of vaccination and CD4 T cells after COVID-19 (dated 2022 in TCRdb). Looking at the study overall: Every convalescent patient had a positive nasal swab PCR test for SARS-CoV-2, with mild disease in about 9 patients and severe disease in one. The spike-specific CD4+ TCR repertoire was compared before and after mRNA vaccination in 10 to 11 COVID-19 convalescent patients and a handful of infection-naive healthy vaccine recipients. Post-COVID blood samples were collected from convalescent patients a median of roughly 100 days after diagnosis, with a range of about 30 to 161 days. For stimulating the cultures, overlapping spike peptide pools were used, derived from SARS-CoV-2 as well as from the common cold coronaviruses HCoV-NL63, HCoV-OC43 and HCoV-229E. The time from the second vaccine dose to post-vaccine blood sampling had a median of roughly 79 days and ranged from about 12 to 250 days. Participants received two doses of either the Pfizer-BioNTech BNT162b2 vaccine (n=8) or the Moderna mRNA-1273 vaccine (n=2). The convalescent cohort included six males and four females, with two Hispanic individuals, seven Caucasians, two Asians and one multiracial person. In control cultures, a CEFX viral epitope pool was used as positive control, an HIV-1 Nef peptide pool was used as negative control, or no peptide was added. Study-wide findings and limitations: Only a relatively small number of convalescent patients were included in the study, and early timepoints following natural infection were not analyzed. The median number of SARS-CoV-2-reactive clonotypes rose from about 19 after infection to around 40 after vaccination, but the change was not significant. Among convalescent patients, a median roughly 90% of the SARS-CoV-2-reactive clones seen after vaccination appeared only after vaccination, which suggests priming specific to the vaccine. Of the vaccine-specific clones in convalescent patients, 304 of 307, or nearly all, reacted only to SARS-CoV-2 spike and did not cross-react with common cold coronaviruses.

Libraries came from PCR. DNA from cultured CD4+ T cells was subjected to TCR sequencing with the Oncomine TCR Beta short-read assay at the Johns Hopkins FTIC core. The QIAamp micro DNA kit was used to extract genomic DNA from the cultured CD4+ T cells. The Oncomine TCR Beta libraries from cultured CD4+ T cells were pooled using unique dual indexes and then sequenced on an Illumina iSeq 100. On the authors' methods: Non-productive sequences were removed, and CDR3s not starting with C, not ending with F or W, or shorter than 7 amino acids were discarded. Antigen-specific clonotypes were identified using the MANAFEST web application through comparison of peptide-stimulated wells with reference and other culture wells. Positive clones required FDR below 0.05, an odds ratio above 5, and productive frequency above 0.1% in at least two of three replicate wells. A clonotype counted as cross-reactive if it showed significant expansion both in the SARS-CoV-2 spike wells and in at least one common cold coronavirus spike condition. Levenshtein distances (stringdist) and unrooted phylogenetic trees (ape) in R version 3.6.1 were used to assess CDR3 homology. The public reads were reanalyzed by TCRdb: fastp trimming at Q25, MiXCR alignment, in-frame beta chains only. Rows with one shared CDR3 protein collapse into an entry with the most common genes and DNA. For this entry, the V and J calls and clone size follow TCRdb and not the study's own pipeline. For this sample the table gives 15,000 to 19,000 distinct CDR3 sequences, of which approximately 39% were detected only once. The leading ten clones occupy roughly 5.5% of the sample.

This specimen's treatment or condition label, interpreted: approximately 9-day PBMC culture with coronavirus spike peptide pools or control peptides (ViraFEST assay). The ViraFEST assay was used in the study, in which antigen-specific T cells were expanded with peptide pools and expanded clonotypes were subsequently identified by TCR sequencing. The convalescent patients' positive SARS-CoV-2 PCR tests were from March to December 2020, which was before the Alpha, Beta and Delta variants emerged in the United States. Each well held more than 1.5 million PBMCs cultured in IMDM containing around 5.1% human AB serum and roughly 10 IU/ml IL-2, with 10 ug/ml peptide pools added. Half of the culture medium was replaced with fresh IL-2-containing medium on days 3 and 7. After nine to eleven days of culture, CD4+ T cells were isolated by negative selection with the EasySep CD4+ T cell isolation kit. PBMCs were separated from whole blood using Ficoll-Paque Plus gradient centrifugation and then either used fresh or cryopreserved at -140C. Triplicate wells were generally used for each culture condition.

This clonotype was obtained from a human donor who had recovered from COVID-19. This specimen consisted of CD4+ T cells from blood, cultured in vitro, obtained before SARS-CoV-2 vaccination.

The CDR3 region: CASSLRGLAAGELFF. The base sequence is TGTGCCAGCAGCTTAAGGGGTCTAGCGGCCGGGGAGCTGTTTTTT. Rearrangement joined TRBV7-3 to TRBJ2-2; 7 bases in the junction line up with TRBD2. The CDR3 starts with the cysteine, ends with the phenylalanine, and has 15 residues. Only the CDR3 region is kept as DNA, spanning 45 bases read in frame from base 1. From V the trimming removes 1 base and from J it removes 6 bases, while the gene matches leave 5 bases of the junction unaccounted for. From the germline V gene, CDR1 is SGHTA and CDR2 is FQGTGA.